This entry lists 31 T cell receptor beta chains sequenced from one sample in a study of post-analysis software for immune sequencing data. Findings and caveats of the study: In patients, TRBV5-6, TRBV5-1 and TRBV20-1 belonged to about five TRBV segments found more frequently than in controls.

Antigens for these TCRs are unknown. Prepared libraries of TCR beta cDNA carried unique molecular identifiers. TCRdb re-called the PCR reads with MiXCR, one entry per CDR3 protein. The sample lists 500,000 to 600,000 distinct CDR3 sequences, around 47% occurring once. The sequencing sample was made of blood. The receptors here all came from a girl aged 5 to 17 with multiple sclerosis.

The chain uses TRBV10-3 and TRBJ1-1, with D possibly matching TRBD1 (6 bases). CDR1 and CDR2 from the germline V gene are ENHRY and SYGVKD. The germline V and J ends were trimmed by 0 bases and 4 bases, with 12 bases remaining between them. The CDR3 runs to 15 residues. DNA for the CDR3: TGTGCCATCAGTGAGTCGGACAGCTGGGGCACTGAAGCTTTCTTT. This gives the protein CAISESDSWGTEAFF.

This clonotype was seen just once. This chain uses TRBV10-3 with TRBJ2-7; 10 bases are shared with TRBD1. This CDR3 region has 14 residues. Germline loops: CDR1 ENHRY, CDR2 SYGVKD. V trimming: 11 bases; J trimming: 7 bases; junction bases outside the gene matches: 14. The CDR3: CASTHGTGAREQYF. The CDR3 DNA is TGTGCCTCAACCCACGGGACAGGGGCAAGGGAGCAGTACTTC.

The V and J genes are TRBV6-1 and TRBJ2-7, with 7 positions matching TRBD1. CDR1 MNHNS and CDR2 SASEGT come from the germline V gene. The CDR3 totals 14 residues. Trimming at V came to 2 bases and at J to 2 bases, leaving 3 bases not matched to a gene. The CDR3 spells CASSEHRGPYEQYF. DNA of the CDR3: TGTGCCAGCAGTGAACACAGGGGCCCCTACGAGCAGTACTTC.

Comments on this clonotype: A junction end diverges from the germline sequence, so it may reflect a read error. The rearrangement links TRBV5-1 to TRBJ1-1, with unresolved D. The CDR3 runs 15 residues. CDR1 SGHRS and CDR2 YFSETQ come from the germline V gene. The CDR3 protein is CANSVGGDLGTEAFF. Written as DNA, the CDR3 is TGCGCCAACAGCGTTGGCGGGGATTTGGGCACTGAAGCTTTCTTT.

The chain carries TRBV7-8 and TRBJ1-2; TRBD1 is a possible D gene (5 bases). The germline V gene has CDR1 SGHVS and CDR2 FQNEAQ. The CDR3 sequence is 16 residues long. Trimming removed 0 bases at V and 5 bases at J, with 16 bases between. The CDR3 bases are TGTGCCAGCAGCTTAGCCCGGCGCAGGGCGCAGTATGGCTACACCTTC. It specifies CASSLARRRAQYGYTF.

The chain combines TRBV6-6 with TRBJ2-1; D not resolved. Deletions cut 6 bases from V and 7 bases from J, with 16 bases between. Germline loops: CDR1 MNHNY, CDR2 SVGAGI (reference sequence). The CDR3 has 14 residues. The CDR3, as DNA: TGTGCCAGCAGCCGCTCAGGCCTCTGGAATGAGCAGTTCTTC. This encodes CASSRSGLWNEQFF.

The chain joins TRBV29-1 to TRBJ1-2, with D unclear. V lost 3 bases and J lost 5, with 10 bases in between. From germline, CDR1 is SQVTM and CDR2 ANQGSEA. The CDR3 consists of 12 residues. The CDR3, as DNA: TGCAGCGTTGATCCAGAGGGATATGGCTACACCTTC. Translated: CSVDPEGYGYTF.

The chain uses TRBV28 and TRBJ1-5; D perhaps matches TRBD1 (6 bases). V lost 4 bases to trimming and J lost 3 bases, with 19 bases between them. The CDR3 totals 17 residues. Per the germline V gene, CDR1 is MDHEN and CDR2 is SYDVKM. The CDR3 loop is CASSSPAADSSNQPQHF. The CDR3 DNA is TGTGCCAGCAGTTCCCCCGCGGCGGACAGTTCCAATCAGCCCCAGCATTTT.

V usage is TRBV7-3 and J usage is TRBJ1-1; D is possibly TRBD1 (6 bases). V lost 3 bases, J lost 5 bases, and 10 bases lay in between. The CDR3 is 13 residues long. Germline-derived CDR1 and CDR2 are SGHTA and FQGTGA. The CDR3: CASSFLGGTEAFF. Here the CDR3 DNA reads TGTGCCAGCAGCTTTTTAGGGGGTACTGAAGCTTTCTTT. Using reference TRBV7-3 and TRBJ1-1 for the parts outside the CDR3, the full variable domain is GAGVSQTPSNKVTEKGKYVELRCDPISGHTALYWYRQSLGQGPEFLIYFQGTGAADDSGLPNDRFFAVRPEGSVSTLKIQRTERGDSAVYLCASSFLGGTEAFFGQGTRLTVV.

This clonotype was detected a few times. This clone may be a read error of a much larger clone one base away. The chain has TRBV3-1 and TRBJ1-2; tentatively, D is TRBD1 (5 bases). This CDR3 is built from 15 residues. Germline V gives CDR1 LGHDT, CDR2 YNNKEL (reference sequence). Here the CDR3 DNA reads TGTGCCAGCAACCAAGTGGGGGTTTCGGACTATGGCTACACCTTC. Translating it yields CASNQVGVSDYGYTF.

The chain has TRBV28 and TRBJ2-1, with D possibly called TRBD1 or TRBD2 (5 bases each). V was clipped by 7 bases and J by 8 bases, with 21 bases between them. Germline assignment: CDR1 MDHEN and CDR2 SYDVKM. The CDR3 length is 15 residues. The CDR3 nucleotides are TGTGCCAGCACATCCTGGGCAGGGAGTATCGATGAGCAGTTCTTC. This sequence encodes CASTSWAGSIDEQFF.

The V call is TRBV6-1, the J call TRBJ2-1; 7 nucleotides align to TRBD2. Germline V gene sequence: CDR1 MNHNS, CDR2 SASEGT. The CDR3 is made up of 18 amino acids. V trimming: 2 bases; J trimming: 4 bases; junction bases outside the gene matches: 14. In nucleotides, the CDR3 is TGTGCCAGCAGTGAATCTAAGTCATGGGCGGGGGAATACAATGAGCAGTTCTTC. This gives the protein CASSESKSWAGEYNEQFF.

The table lists this clonotype with a count of one. One end of the junction fails to match germline, which may point to a read error. V usage is TRBV12-3 or TRBV12-4 and J usage is TRBJ2-2, with D perhaps matching TRBD2 (5 bases). The CDR3 covers 13 residues. The DNA for the CDR3 is TGTGCCAGCAGTTGGGCTGGCACCGGGGAGCTATTTTTT. Translation gives CASSWAGTGELFF.

The chain uses TRBV12-3 or TRBV12-4 and TRBJ1-2; D unclear. This CDR3 region has 12 residues. V was trimmed by 8 bases and J by 1 base, leaving 8 bases between them. CDR3 in amino acids: CASATYNYGYTF. The CDR3, as DNA: TGTGCCAGCGCGACCTATAACTATGGCTACACCTTC.

The chain combines TRBV5-1 with TRBJ1-1, with 9 positions matching TRBD1. Germline V gene data show CDR1 as SGHRS and CDR2 as YFSETQ. V was pared by 4 bases and J by 1 base, with 8 bases of the junction left unmatched. The CDR3 extends over 16 amino acids. The CDR3 loop is CASSPGTGISNTEAFF. The CDR3 region has the DNA TGCGCCAGCAGCCCTGGGACAGGGATATCGAACACTGAAGCTTTCTTT.

The genes are TRBV7-2 and TRBJ1-2, with D possibly being TRBD1 (5 bases). Trimming shortened V by 5 bases and J by 8 bases, and 24 bases separated the two germline ends. Per the germline V gene, CDR1 is SGHTA and CDR2 is FQGNSA. This CDR3 has 16 amino acids. In nucleotides, the CDR3 is TGTGCCAGCAGCGTACGGAGCCGGGGAGGGGCGAAAGGCTACACCTTC. Residues: CASSVRSRGGAKGYTF.

This clonotype was observed a few times. The V gene is TRBV4-2, the J gene TRBJ1-2; D gene uncertain. Trimming left V 1 base short and J 7 bases short, with 7 bases between. The CDR3 runs to 12 residues. CDR1 is LGHNA and CDR2 is YNFKEQ in the germline V gene. CDR3 in DNA: TGTGCCAGCAGCCAAGGAGGCGGTGGCTACACCTTC. Amino acid sequence: CASSQGGGGYTF.

As to this clonotype: A junction boundary mismatches the germline segment, possibly from a read error. J is TRBJ2-5 and V is TRBV20-1, with D unclear. Per the germline V gene, CDR1 is DFQATT and CDR2 is SNEGSKA (reference sequence). This CDR3 contains 12 residues. CDR3 in amino acids: CSALRTGEAQYF. The DNA of the CDR3 is TGCAGTGCTCTCCGGACCGGAGAGGCCCAGTACTTC.

There are a few counts of this clonotype. The chain is built from TRBV12-3 or TRBV12-4 and TRBJ2-5; 7 bases are a match to TRBD2. There are 15 residues in the CDR3. Trimming at V came to 5 bases and at J to 4 bases, leaving 10 bases not matched to a gene. The DNA of the CDR3 is TGTGCCAGCAGTCTAAGGGAGGGCCGAGGAGAGACCCAGTACTTC. The encoded protein is CASSLREGRGETQYF.

The chain has TRBV20-1 and TRBJ1-1; TRBD1 is a possible D gene (5 bases). Germline CDR1 reads DFQATT; CDR2 reads SNEGSKA (reference sequence). The CDR3 spans 15 residues. V gave up 3 bases and J gave up 5 bases, with 19 bases separating them. The CDR3 region has the DNA TGCAGTGCTAGTTTCGTCGCCTGGGAGGGGACTGAAGCTTTCTTT. This encodes CSASFVAWEGTEAFF.

The chain combines TRBV5-1 with TRBJ1-2; 11 positions match TRBD1. Germline CDR1 and CDR2: SGHRS and YFSETQ. The CDR3 spans 14 residues. V gave up 4 bases and J gave up 8 bases; unmatched junction bases: 7. The CDR3 sequence: CASSPGQGAQGYTF. The CDR3 DNA reads TGCGCCAGCAGCCCCGGACAGGGGGCGCAGGGCTACACCTTC.

The chain has TRBV6-5 and TRBJ2-7; D not resolved. Germline CDR1 is MNHEY and CDR2 is SVGAGI. Trimming shortened V by 6 bases and J by 3 bases, and 12 bases separated the two germline ends. The CDR3 is 13 residues long. The CDR3 DNA reads TGTGCCAGCAGCCTCCAGACGGGCTACGAGCAGTACTTC. This codes for CASSLQTGYEQYF.

This clonotype was counted between two and nine times. J is TRBJ1-1 and V is TRBV20-1; possible D gene TRBD1, 6 bases. With 6 bases removed from V and 11 bases from J, the gap between germline ends came to 16 bases. This CDR3 is built from 11 residues. The germline CDR1 and CDR2 sequences are DFQATT and SNEGSKA (reference sequence). CDR3 nucleotide sequence: TGCAGTGCCCCTAGGACAGTGGGCGCTTTCTTT. This translates into CSAPRTVGAFF.

The chain combines TRBV12-3 or TRBV12-4 with TRBJ1-2; D may be TRBD1 (6 bases). The CDR3 is made up of 10 amino acids. V gave up 6 bases and J gave up 8 bases, with 7 bases separating them. The CDR3 nucleotides read TGTGCCAGCAGGGGGACAGGCTACACCTTC. Its protein product is CASRGTGYTF.

V gene TRBV3-1 combines with J gene TRBJ1-2, with a weak D call TRBD1 (5 bases). The CDR3 sequence is 15 residues long. In germline, CDR1 is LGHDT, CDR2 YNNKEL (reference sequence). V lost 1 base and J 0 bases, leaving 9 bases between the germline ends. This CDR3 is CASSQGQLTNYGYTF. The CDR3 DNA reads as TGTGCCAGCAGCCAAGGACAGCTTACTAACTATGGCTACACCTTC.

This rearrangement joins TRBV9 to TRBJ2-1; 9 nucleotides line up with TRBD1. Looked up from germline, CDR1 is SGDLS and CDR2 is YYNGEE. This CDR3 comprises 16 residues. V lost 2 bases, J lost 6 bases, and 9 bases stayed unmatched. The CDR3 bases are TGTGCCAGCAGCGTTTTTGGACAGGGGCGAGGCAATGAGCAGTTCTTC. This sequence encodes CASSVFGQGRGNEQFF.

This chain connects TRBV4-1 to TRBJ1-1; D is perhaps TRBD1 (5 bases). The germline V gene encodes CDR1 MGHRA and CDR2 YSYEKL. The CDR3 sequence is 14 residues long. The V end lost 5 bases, the J end lost 1 base, and 11 bases lay between the germline ends. In DNA, the CDR3 is TGCGCCAGCAGCGCGCGGGGGGGGAACACTGAAGCTTTCTTT. It encodes CASSARGGNTEAFF.

V and J are TRBV5-1 and TRBJ2-5; TRBD1 is a possible D gene (5 bases). Trimming cost V 0 bases and J 4 bases, with 13 bases left between them. This CDR3 contains 15 residues. Germline V lookup: CDR1 SGHRS, CDR2 YFSETQ. CDR3 sequence reads: CASSLVAGKGETQYF. The CDR3 DNA reads TGCGCCAGCAGCTTGGTGGCAGGGAAGGGAGAGACCCAGTACTTC.

The V and J genes are TRBV12-3 or TRBV12-4 and TRBJ2-1; maybe TRBD1 (5 bases). Trimming took 8 bases from V and 10 from J, leaving 6 bases between them. CDR3 length: 9 residues. The CDR3 region has the DNA TGTGCCAGCGGGGCGGAGCAGTTCTTC. This codes for CASGAEQFF.

V and J are TRBV5-1 and TRBJ2-7; 8 positions agree with TRBD2. V lost 5 bases, J lost 3 bases, and 4 bases stayed unmatched. The CDR3 runs to 13 residues. From germline, CDR1 is SGHRS and CDR2 YFSETQ. CDR3 region: CASSLLADYEQYF. CDR3 DNA: TGCGCCAGCAGTCTACTAGCGGACTACGAGCAGTACTTC.

V gene TRBV6-5 combines with J gene TRBJ2-7; 8 nucleotides align to TRBD2. This CDR3 region has 15 residues. The germline V gene has CDR1 MNHEY and CDR2 SVGAGI. Unmatched junction bases numbered 5, after V lost 2 bases and J lost 2 bases. This CDR3 is CASSYLSGNAYEQYF. The CDR3 DNA reads as TGTGCCAGCAGTTACCTTAGCGGGAACGCCTACGAGCAGTACTTC.